This entry is about one T cell receptor beta chain. Antigen: not known. This record belongs to a study of tumor-infiltrating lymphocytes in localized non-small cell lung cancer. Study-wide results and limits: Compared with uninvolved lung, tumors showed higher T cell infiltration by TCRbeta sequencing.

V dropped 5 bases and J dropped 5 bases, with 18 bases sitting between them. CDR1 is SEHNR, CDR2 FQNEAQ, per germline (reference sequence). The CDR3 length is 15 residues. Libraries were prepared by immunoSEQ multiplex PCR; TCRdb keeps only in-frame clonotypes and omits some of them. Here the sample spans more than 7,500 clones, approximately 84% being singletons. The sequencing sample was made of uninvolved lung tissue not adjacent to the tumor. This TCR derives from a human donor with non-small cell lung cancer. V gene TRBV7-9 combines with J gene TRBJ1-1, with D maybe TRBD1 (6 bases). The CDR3 DNA reads as TGTGCCAGCAGCCCGGACAGCCCTCGGGGGACTGAAGCTTTCTTT. This translates into CASSPDSPRGTEAFF.